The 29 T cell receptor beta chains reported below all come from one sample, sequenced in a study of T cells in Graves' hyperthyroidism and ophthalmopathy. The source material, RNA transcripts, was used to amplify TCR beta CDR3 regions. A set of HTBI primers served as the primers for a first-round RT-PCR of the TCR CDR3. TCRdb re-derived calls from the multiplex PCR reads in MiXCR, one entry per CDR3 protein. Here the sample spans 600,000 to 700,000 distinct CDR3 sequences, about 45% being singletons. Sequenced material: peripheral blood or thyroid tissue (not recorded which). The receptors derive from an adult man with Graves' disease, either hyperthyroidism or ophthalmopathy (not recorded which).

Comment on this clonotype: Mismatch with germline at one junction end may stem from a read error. The CDR3 nucleotides read TGTGCCAGTCGGACACGACCGGGACAACAAGAGACCCAGCACTTC. Its protein is CASRTRPGQQETQHF. The chain carries TRBV2 and TRBJ2-5, with a weak D call TRBD1 (6 bases). CDR3 size: 15 residues. Germline V gene sequence: CDR1 SNHLY, CDR2 FYNNEI.

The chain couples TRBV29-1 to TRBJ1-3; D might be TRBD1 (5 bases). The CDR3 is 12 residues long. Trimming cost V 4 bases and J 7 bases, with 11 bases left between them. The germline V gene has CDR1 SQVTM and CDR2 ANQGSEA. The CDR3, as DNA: TGCAGCGTTGCTGGGGGGATGAACACCATATATTTT. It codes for CSVAGGMNTIYF.

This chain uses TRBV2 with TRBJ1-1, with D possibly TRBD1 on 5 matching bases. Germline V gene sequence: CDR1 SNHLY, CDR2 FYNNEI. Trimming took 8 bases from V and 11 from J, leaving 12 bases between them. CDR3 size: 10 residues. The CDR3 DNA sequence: TGTGCCAGCGGATTGGGGGGGGCTTTCTTT. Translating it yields CASGLGGAFF.

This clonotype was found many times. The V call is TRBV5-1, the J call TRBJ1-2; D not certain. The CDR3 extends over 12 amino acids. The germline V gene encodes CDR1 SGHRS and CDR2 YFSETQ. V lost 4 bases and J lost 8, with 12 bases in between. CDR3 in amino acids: CASSTGNAGYTF. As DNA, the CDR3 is TGCGCCAGCAGCACCGGGAACGCCGGCTACACCTTC.

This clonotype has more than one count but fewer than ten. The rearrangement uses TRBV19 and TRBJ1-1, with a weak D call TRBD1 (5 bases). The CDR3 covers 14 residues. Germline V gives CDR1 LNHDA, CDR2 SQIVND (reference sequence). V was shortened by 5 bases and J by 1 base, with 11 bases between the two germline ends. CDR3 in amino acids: CASSYPTGNTEAFF. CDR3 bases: TGTGCCAGTAGTTACCCAACAGGGAACACTGAAGCTTTCTTT.

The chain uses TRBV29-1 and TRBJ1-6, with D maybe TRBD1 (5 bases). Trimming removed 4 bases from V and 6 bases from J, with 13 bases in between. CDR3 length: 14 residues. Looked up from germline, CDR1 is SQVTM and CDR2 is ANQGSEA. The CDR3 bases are TGCAGCGTTGGGGTACAGGCAACTAATTCACCCCTCCACTTT. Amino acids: CSVGVQATNSPLHF.

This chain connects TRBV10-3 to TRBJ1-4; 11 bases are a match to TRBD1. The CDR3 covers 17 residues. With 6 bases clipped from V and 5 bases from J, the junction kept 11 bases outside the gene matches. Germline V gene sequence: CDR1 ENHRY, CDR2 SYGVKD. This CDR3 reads CAISHMSRTGGNEKLFF. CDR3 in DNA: TGTGCCATCAGCCATATGAGTCGGACAGGGGGCAATGAAAAACTGTTTTTT.

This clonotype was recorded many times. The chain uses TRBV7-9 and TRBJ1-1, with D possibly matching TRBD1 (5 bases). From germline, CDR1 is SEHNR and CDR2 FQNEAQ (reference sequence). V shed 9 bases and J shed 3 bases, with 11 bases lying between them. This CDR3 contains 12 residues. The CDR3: CASTLGDTEAFF. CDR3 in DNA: TGTGCCAGTACCTTGGGGGACACTGAAGCTTTCTTT.

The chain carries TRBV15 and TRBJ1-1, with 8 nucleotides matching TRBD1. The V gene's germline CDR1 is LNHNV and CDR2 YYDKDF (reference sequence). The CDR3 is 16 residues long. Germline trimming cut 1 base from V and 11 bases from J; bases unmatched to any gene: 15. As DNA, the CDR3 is TGTGCCACCAGCAGAGGACGGACAGGGCTTGGATGGTGGGCTTTCTTT. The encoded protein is CATSRGRTGLGWWAFF.

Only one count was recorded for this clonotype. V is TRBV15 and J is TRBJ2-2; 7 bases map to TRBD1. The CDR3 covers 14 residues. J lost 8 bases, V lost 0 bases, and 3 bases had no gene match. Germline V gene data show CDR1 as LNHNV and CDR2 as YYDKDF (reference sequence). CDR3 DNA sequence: TGTGCCACCAGCAGAGATCGGGGACAGGGGGAGCTGTTTTTT. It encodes CATSRDRGQGELFF.

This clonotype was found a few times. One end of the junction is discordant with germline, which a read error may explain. CDR3 sequence reads: CGGQVGELYF. The CDR3 DNA reads TGCGGTGGGCAGGTCGGGGAGCTGTACTTC. The chain joins TRBV29-1 to TRBJ2-7, with a weak D call TRBD2 (5 bases). The CDR3 is 10 residues long. Germline V gene data show CDR1 as SQVTM and CDR2 as ANQGSEA.

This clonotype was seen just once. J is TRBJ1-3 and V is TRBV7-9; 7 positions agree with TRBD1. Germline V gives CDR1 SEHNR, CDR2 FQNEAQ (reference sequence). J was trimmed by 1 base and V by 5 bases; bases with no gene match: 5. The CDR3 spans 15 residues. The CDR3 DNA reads TGTGCCAGCAGCCTCGACAGGGAATCTGGAAACACCATATATTTT. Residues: CASSLDRESGNTIYF.

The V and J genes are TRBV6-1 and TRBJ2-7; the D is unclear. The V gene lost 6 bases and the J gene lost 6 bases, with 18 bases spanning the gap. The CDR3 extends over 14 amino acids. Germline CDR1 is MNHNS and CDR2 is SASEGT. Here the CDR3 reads CASRLLDNRGEQYF. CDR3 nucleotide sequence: TGTGCCAGCAGGCTGTTGGATAACCGAGGCGAGCAGTACTTC.

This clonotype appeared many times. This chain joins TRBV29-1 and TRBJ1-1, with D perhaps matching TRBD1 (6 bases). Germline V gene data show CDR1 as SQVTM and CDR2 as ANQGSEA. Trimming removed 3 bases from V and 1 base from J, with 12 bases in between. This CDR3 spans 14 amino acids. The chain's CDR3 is CSVDGGRTNTEAFF. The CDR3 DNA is TGCAGCGTTGACGGGGGCAGAACGAACACTGAAGCTTTCTTT.

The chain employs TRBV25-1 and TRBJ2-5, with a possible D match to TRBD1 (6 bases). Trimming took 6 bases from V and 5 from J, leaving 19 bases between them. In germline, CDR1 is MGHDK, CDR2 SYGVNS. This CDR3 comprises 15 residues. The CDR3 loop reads CASSFPTGFQETQYF. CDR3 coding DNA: TGTGCCAGCAGCTTTCCCACAGGGTTTCAGGAGACCCAGTACTTC. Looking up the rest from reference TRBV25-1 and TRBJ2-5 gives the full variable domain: EADIYQTPRYLVIGTGKKITLECSQTMGHDKMYWYQQDPGMELHLIHYSYGVNSTEKGDLSSESTVSRIRTEHFPLTLESARPSHTSQYLCASSFPTGFQETQYFGPGTRLLVL.

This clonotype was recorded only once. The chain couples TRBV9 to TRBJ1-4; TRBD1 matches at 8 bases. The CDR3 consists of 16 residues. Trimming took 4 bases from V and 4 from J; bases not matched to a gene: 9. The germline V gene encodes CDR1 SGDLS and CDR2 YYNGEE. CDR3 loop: CASSPGTGADNEKLFF. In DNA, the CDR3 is TGTGCCAGCAGCCCAGGGACAGGAGCGGATAATGAAAAACTGTTTTTT.

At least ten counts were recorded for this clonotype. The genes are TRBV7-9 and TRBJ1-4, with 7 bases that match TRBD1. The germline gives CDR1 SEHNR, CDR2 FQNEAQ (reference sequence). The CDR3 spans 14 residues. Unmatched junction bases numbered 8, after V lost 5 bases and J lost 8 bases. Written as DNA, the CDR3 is TGTGCCAGCAGCGGCCGACAGGGTGGCGAAAAACTGTTTTTT. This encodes CASSGRQGGEKLFF.

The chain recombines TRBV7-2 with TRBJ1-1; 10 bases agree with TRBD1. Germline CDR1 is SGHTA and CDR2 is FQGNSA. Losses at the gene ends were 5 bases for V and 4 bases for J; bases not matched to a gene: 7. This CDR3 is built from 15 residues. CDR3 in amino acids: CASSQDRGPGTEAFF. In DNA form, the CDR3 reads TGTGCCAGCAGCCAAGACAGGGGGCCGGGCACTGAAGCTTTCTTT.

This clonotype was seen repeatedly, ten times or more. The CDR3 protein is CATSSLAVTGELFF. CDR3 nucleotide sequence: TGTGCCACCAGTAGCCTCGCCGTGACCGGGGAGCTGTTTTTT. The chain employs TRBV24-1 and TRBJ2-2; D gene ambiguous. This CDR3 contains 14 residues. Germline V gene lookup returns CDR1 KGHDR and CDR2 SFDVKD. V was shortened by 6 bases and J by 5 bases, with 12 bases between the two germline ends.

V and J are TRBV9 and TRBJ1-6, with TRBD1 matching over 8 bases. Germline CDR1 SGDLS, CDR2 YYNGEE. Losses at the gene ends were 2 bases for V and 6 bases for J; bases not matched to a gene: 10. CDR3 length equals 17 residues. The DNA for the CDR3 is TGTGCCAGCAGCGTTTATGGGGACAGGAGGATTAATTCACCCCTCCACTTT. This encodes CASSVYGDRRINSPLHF.

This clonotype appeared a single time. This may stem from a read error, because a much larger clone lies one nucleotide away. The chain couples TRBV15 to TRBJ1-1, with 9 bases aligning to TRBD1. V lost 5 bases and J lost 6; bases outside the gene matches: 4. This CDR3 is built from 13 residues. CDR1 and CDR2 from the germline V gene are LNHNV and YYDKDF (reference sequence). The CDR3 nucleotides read TGTGCCACCAGCTCACAGGGGGCGGCTGAAGCTTTCTTT. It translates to CATSSQGAAEAFF.

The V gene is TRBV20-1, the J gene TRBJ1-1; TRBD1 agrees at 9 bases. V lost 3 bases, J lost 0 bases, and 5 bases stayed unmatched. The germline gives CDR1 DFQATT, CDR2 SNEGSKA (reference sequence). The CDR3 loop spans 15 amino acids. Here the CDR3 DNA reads TGCAGTGCTAGGGGACAGGGATCCTTGAACACTGAAGCTTTCTTT. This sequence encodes CSARGQGSLNTEAFF.

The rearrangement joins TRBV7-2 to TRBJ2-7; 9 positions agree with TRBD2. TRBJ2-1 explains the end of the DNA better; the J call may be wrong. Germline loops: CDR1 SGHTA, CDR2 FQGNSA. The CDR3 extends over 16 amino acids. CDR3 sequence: CASSSQTLAGYNEQFF. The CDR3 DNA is TGTGCCAGCAGCTCCCAAACCCTAGCGGGGTACAATGAGCAGTTCTTC.

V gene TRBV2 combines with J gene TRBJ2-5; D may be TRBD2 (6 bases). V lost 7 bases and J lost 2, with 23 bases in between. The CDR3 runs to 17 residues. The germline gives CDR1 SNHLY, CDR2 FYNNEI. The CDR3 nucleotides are TGTGCCAGCACGGGGGTTTTGGGCGGGAAATATCAAGAGACCCAGTACTTC. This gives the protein CASTGVLGGKYQETQYF. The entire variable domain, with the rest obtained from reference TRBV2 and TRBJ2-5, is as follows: EPEVTQTPSHQVTQMGQEVILRCVPISNHLYFYWYRQILGQKVEFLVSFYNNEISEKSEIFDDQFSVERPDGSNFTLKIRSTKLEDSAMYFCASTGVLGGKYQETQYFGPGTRLLVL.

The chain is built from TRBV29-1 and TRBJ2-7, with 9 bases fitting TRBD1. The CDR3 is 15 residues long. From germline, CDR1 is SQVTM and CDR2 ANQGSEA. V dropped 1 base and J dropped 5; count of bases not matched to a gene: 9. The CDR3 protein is CSVEANDRGSNEQYF. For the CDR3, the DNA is TGCAGCGTTGAAGCTAACGACAGGGGGTCCAACGAGCAGTACTTC.

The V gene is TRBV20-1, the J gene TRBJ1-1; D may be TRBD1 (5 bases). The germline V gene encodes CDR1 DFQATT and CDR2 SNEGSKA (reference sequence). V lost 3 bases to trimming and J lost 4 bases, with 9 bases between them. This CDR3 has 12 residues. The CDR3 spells CSASEQGTEAFF. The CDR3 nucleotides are TGCAGTGCTAGTGAGCAGGGCACTGAAGCTTTCTTT.

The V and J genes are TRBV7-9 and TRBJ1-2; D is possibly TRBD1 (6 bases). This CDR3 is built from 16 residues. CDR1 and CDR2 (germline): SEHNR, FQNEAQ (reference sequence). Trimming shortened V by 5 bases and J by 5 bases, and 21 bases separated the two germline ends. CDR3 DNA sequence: TGTGCCAGCAGCAACTGGGCGGACAGACTGATTTATGGCTACACCTTC. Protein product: CASSNWADRLIYGYTF.

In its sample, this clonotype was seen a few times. The CDR3 is CSAREQEGYNSPLHF. The CDR3 DNA is TGCAGTGCTAGAGAACAAGAGGGGTATAATTCACCCCTCCACTTT. The chain uses TRBV20-1 and TRBJ1-6; tentatively, D is TRBD1 (5 bases). The V end lost 0 bases, the J end lost 4 bases, and 10 bases lay between the germline ends. The CDR3 sequence is 15 residues long. The germline V gene encodes CDR1 DFQATT and CDR2 SNEGSKA (reference sequence).

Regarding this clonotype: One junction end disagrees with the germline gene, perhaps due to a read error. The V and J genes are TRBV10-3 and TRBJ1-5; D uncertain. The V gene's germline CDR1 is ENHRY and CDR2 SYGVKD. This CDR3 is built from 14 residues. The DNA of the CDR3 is TGTGCCAGCAGTCCCTCGGACGGCTCCGGGACCCAGCATTTT. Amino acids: CASSPSDGSGTQHF.